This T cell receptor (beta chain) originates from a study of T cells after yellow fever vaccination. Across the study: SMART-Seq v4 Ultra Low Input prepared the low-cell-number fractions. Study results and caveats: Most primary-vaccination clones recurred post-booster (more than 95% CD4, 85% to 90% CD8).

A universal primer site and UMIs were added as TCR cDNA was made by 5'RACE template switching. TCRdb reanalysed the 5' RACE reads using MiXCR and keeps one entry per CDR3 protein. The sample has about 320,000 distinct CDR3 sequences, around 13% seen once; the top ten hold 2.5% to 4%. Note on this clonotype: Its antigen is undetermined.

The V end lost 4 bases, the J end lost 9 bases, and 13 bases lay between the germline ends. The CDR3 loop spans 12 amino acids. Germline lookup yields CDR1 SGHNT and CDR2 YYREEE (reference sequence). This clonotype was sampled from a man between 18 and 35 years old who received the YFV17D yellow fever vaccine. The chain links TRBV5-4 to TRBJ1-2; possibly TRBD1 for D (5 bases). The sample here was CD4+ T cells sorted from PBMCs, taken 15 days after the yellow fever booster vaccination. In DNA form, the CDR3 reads TGTGCCAGCAGCCAACTCCAGGGAAGCTACACCTTC. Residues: CASSQLQGSYTF.